This TCR beta chain appears in the sequencing data of a study of blood T cells in healthy people across ages. Investigators took 9.5 to 10 milliliters of peripheral blood from every donor. Primers used in a second PCR of roughly 7 to 12 cycles were a sample-barcoded 5' primer and a J-beta primer mix. Using its own MiXCR run on the 5' RACE reads, TCRdb lists one record per CDR3 protein. Of over 1,300,000 distinct CDR3 sequences listed, 59% are singletons. This CDR3 contains 16 residues. Germline V gene lookup returns CDR1 MNHEY and CDR2 SMNVEV (reference sequence). Trimming removed 6 bases from V and 2 bases from J, with 19 bases in between.

J is TRBJ1-1 and V is TRBV27, with a possible D match to TRBD1 (6 bases). This clonotype was sampled from a man aged 18 to 30 in good health. The sequencing sample was made of blood. In DNA form, the CDR3 reads TGTGCCAGCAGCACCATACGACAGGTGGGAAACACTGAAGCTTTCTTT. This gives the protein CASSTIRQVGNTEAFF.